This T cell receptor beta chain was profiled in a study of Tregs in tolerant kidney transplant recipients. Study findings and constraints: Expanding Tregs on activated donor B cells appeared to best identify donor-specific TCRbeta clones. This study did not directly address biological reproducibility.

Details on this clone: Its matching antigen is unknown. The junction departs from the called germline gene at one end, perhaps through a read error.

Clones were read by immunoSEQ multiplex PCR, and TCRdb kept only the in-frame ones, dropping some. Here the sample spans some 250,000 clones, about 86% being singletons. The receptor was isolated from a human donor in good health. The sample taken for sequencing was CD4+ T cells from blood.

This chain's CDR3 is CASSSWATEQLF. The CDR3 DNA follows: TGTGCCAGCTCCTCTTGGGCCACTGAGCAGCTCTTC. The chain combines TRBV25-1 with TRBJ2-1; D gene unclear. The CDR3 has 12 amino acids. Germline assignment: CDR1 MGHDK and CDR2 SYGVNS.